This record concerns one T cell receptor beta chain sequence. The target of this receptor is not known. Base qualities are missing; no much larger clone stands one base away. The sample originates from a study of blood T cell repertoires in COVID-19 (dated by TCRdb to 2020 to 2021). Turning to the overall study: Collaborator samples came from the United States, Italy and Spain and covered acute and convalescent phases of COVID-19. The samples were drawn from two sources: the first 160 participants of the ongoing ImmuneRACE study, and 1,000 to 1,500 subjects contributed by 6 global collaborators. The material from the prospective study consisted of cDNA or gDNA derived from T cells, B-cell-depleted T cells, or PBMCs. A freely available public database, intended as a resource for researchers studying the immune response to SARS-CoV-2, is where the repertoires were released. The dataset comprised deeply sampled blood TCRbeta repertoires from subjects exposed to, actively infected with, or recovered from COVID-19. Where available, HLA class I and class II types were taken from metadata supplied by the sample provider and were not determined by assay-based typing. The sample metadata nearly always contained a de-identified subject ID, COVID-19 status, age in years and sex. What the work shows at the level of the full study, not this receptor alone: How much clinical and demographic metadata was included differed by source and by participant, and the metadata was provided uncurated.

A distance of 9 bases separates the germline ends of V and J, which lose 3 bases and 1 base respectively. From a lookup of the germline V gene, CDR1 and CDR2 are LGHNA and YSLEER. The CDR3 runs 14 residues from the cysteine to the phenylalanine. Here the CDR3 DNA is all that survives: 42 bases in frame from base 1. The collaborating institutions used their own protocols to collect whole blood in K2EDTA tubes. For TCRbeta analysis, collaborator samples were shipped as frozen whole blood, as isolated PBMCs, or as DNA extracted from either sample type. TCRbeta CDR3 regions were amplified from genomic DNA using the immunoSEQ Assay, a bias-controlled multiplex PCR. The study's own analysis went as follows. The number of nucleated cells in each sample was estimated from the amplification of reference gene primers within the assay. To quantify the absolute abundance of each unique TCRbeta CDR3 rearrangement, sequence reads were collapsed and filtered. Productive Simpson clonality was computed per sample as the square root of Simpson's diversity index over productive rearrangements. The immuneACCESS repertoire file appears here via TCRdb, limited to in-frame rearrangements. These files lack a portion of the clones; in checked studies, under half of the deficit traces to unresolved V genes, and the cause of the others is not known. V, J and clone size reflect that table, while D and trimming were determined from the DNA. The sample contains 200,000 to 250,000 clones, approximately 82% of them found a single time. The ten largest clones represent approximately 1.9% of the sample.

The sample taken for sequencing was peripheral blood. The V and J genes are TRBV4-3 and TRBJ1-1, and the D gene may be TRBD1, 5 bases matching. This clonotype was sampled from a woman older than 75 with acute or convalescent COVID-19. The CDR3 region has the sequence CASSQADRNTEAFF. The base sequence is TGCGCCAGCAGCCAGGCTGACAGGAACACTGAAGCTTTCTTT.